This TCR beta chain derives from a study of T-cell reconstitution after alpha-beta-depleted transplantation in children. Whole-study findings and limits: One year post-transplant, T-cell counts and diversity were largely derived from T cells produced anew. Some patients' high day-60 TCRbeta diversity was attributed to recipient cells surviving conditioning.

Details on this clonotype: No antigen is known for it. A much larger clone differs by one base, so this may be a read error.

The library targeted TCRbeta and was prepared with unique molecular identifiers. TCRdb processed the PCR reads anew with MiXCR; each CDR3 protein has one entry. The repertoire holds 550,000 to 800,000 distinct CDR3 sequences, roughly 14% seen once, with 0.75% to 0.85% in the top ten. The clonotype comes from a girl aged 2-9 years with congenital amegakaryocytic thrombocytopenia, due to receive a stem cell transplant. Sequences were derived from PBMCs, sampled before TCRalphabeta/CD19-depleted stem cell transplant.

The CDR3 here is CSVEGQGIHEQSF. CDR3 DNA sequence: TGCAGCGTTGAAGGGCAGGGGATACACGAGCAGTCCTTC. The chain couples TRBV29-1 to TRBJ2-7, with TRBD1 as a possible D gene (6 bases). The CDR3 runs to 13 residues. Per the germline V gene, CDR1 is SQVTM and CDR2 is ANQGSEA.